Here is one T cell receptor (beta chain) with its context. Its matching antigen is unknown. Time point meaning: neoterminal ileum biopsy at postoperative endoscopy, about 6 months after surgery. Germline V gene sequence: CDR1 GTSNPN, CDR2 SVGIG (reference sequence). Deletions cut 3 bases from V and 1 base from J, with 13 bases between. The CDR3 is 15 amino acids. Each sample's TCRB immunosequencing used roughly 500 nanograms of biopsy DNA. This table comes from immunoSEQ multiplex PCR, and its TCRdb copy is limited to in-frame clones, with some not included. This sample has 55,000 to 65,000 clones, with roughly nine tenths found just once. The entry originates in a study of T cell repertoires in ileal Crohn's disease. At the level of the study: All patients had surgery for stricturing (roughly 61%) or penetrating (around 40%) disease.

Study-wide points: Clonality above 26.8% at surgery always came with endoscopic recurrence. Active smokers at surgery had more clonal expansions than non-smokers.

The V and J genes are TRBV30 and TRBJ2-1; D might be TRBD1 (6 bases). Sequenced input: ileal tissue. The receptor was isolated from an adult with Crohn's disease. CDR3 residues: CAWRQGSPSYNEQFF. Written as DNA, the CDR3 is TGTGCCTGGAGACAGGGCTCCCCTTCCTACAATGAGCAGTTCTTC. The full variable domain, rest sourced from reference TRBV30 and TRBJ2-1, is SQTIHQWPATLVQPVGSPLSLECTVEGTSNPNLYWYRQAAGRGLQLLFYSVGIGQISSEVPQNLSASRPQDRQFILSSKKLLLSDSGFYLCAWRQGSPSYNEQFFGPGTRLTVL.